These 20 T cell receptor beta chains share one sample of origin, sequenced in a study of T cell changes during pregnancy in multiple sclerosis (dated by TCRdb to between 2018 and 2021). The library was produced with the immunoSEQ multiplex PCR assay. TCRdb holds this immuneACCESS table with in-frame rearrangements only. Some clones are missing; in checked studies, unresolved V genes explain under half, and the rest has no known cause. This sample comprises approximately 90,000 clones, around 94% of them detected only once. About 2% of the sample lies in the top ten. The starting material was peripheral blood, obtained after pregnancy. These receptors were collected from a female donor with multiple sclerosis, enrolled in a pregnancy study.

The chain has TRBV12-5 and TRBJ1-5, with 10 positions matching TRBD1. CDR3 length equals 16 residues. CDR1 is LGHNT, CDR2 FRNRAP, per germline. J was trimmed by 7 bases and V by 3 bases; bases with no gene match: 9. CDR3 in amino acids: CASGFAGQGIGQPQHF. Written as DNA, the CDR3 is TGTGCTAGTGGTTTCGCGGGACAGGGGATAGGGCAGCCCCAGCATTTT. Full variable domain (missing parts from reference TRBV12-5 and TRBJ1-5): DARVTQTPRHKVTEMGQEVTMRCQPILGHNTVFWYRQTMMQGLELLAYFRNRAPLDDSGMPKDRFSAEMPDATLATLKIQPSEPRDSAVYFCASGFAGQGIGQPQHFGDGTRLSIL.

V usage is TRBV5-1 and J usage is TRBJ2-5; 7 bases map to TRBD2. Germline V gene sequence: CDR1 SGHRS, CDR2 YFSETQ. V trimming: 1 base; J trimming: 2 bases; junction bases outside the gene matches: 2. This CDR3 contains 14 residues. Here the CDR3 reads CASSLSGAQETQYF. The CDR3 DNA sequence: TGCGCCAGCAGCTTGAGCGGGGCGCAAGAGACCCAGTACTTC.

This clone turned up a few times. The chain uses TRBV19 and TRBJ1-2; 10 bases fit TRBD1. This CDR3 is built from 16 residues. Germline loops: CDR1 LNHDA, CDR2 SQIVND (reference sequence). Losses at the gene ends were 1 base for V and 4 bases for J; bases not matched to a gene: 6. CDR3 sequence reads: CASSIGTGGVIYGYTF. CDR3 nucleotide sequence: TGTGCCAGTAGTATAGGGACAGGGGGTGTCATCTATGGCTACACCTTC.

The CDR3 loop reads CASSPGLIRSSYEQYF. CDR3 in DNA: TGTGCCAGCTCACCGGGGCTGATAAGATCCTCCTACGAGCAGTACTTC. The gene calls are TRBV18 and TRBJ2-7, with D possibly TRBD1 on 5 matching bases. The V gene lost 3 bases and the J gene lost 0 bases, with 15 bases spanning the gap. CDR3 length equals 16 residues. CDR1 and CDR2 (germline): KGHSH, LQKENI. The full variable domain, its missing parts supplied by reference TRBV18 and TRBJ2-7, is NAGVMQNPRHLVRRRGQEARLRCSPMKGHSHVYWYRQLPEEGLKFMVYLQKENIIDESGMPKERFSAEFPKEGPSILRIQQVVRGDSAAYFCASSPGLIRSSYEQYFGPGTRLTVT.

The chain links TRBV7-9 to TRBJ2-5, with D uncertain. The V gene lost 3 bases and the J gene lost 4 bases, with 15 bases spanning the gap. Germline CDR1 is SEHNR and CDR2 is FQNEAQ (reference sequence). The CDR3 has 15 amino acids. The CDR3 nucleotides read TGTGCCAGCAGCTTGTTACGGGTTAAAGGAGAGACCCAGTACTTC. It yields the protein CASSLLRVKGETQYF.

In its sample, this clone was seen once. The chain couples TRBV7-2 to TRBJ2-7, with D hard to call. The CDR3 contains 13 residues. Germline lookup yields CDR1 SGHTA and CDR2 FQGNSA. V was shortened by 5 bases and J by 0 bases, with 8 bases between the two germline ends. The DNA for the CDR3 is TGTGCCAGCAGCACAACCCTCTCCTACGAGCAGTACTTC. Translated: CASSTTLSYEQYF.

CDR3 DNA sequence: TGTGCCAGCAGCCCGCGGATCAGTAGCGGGAGCTTCTACGAGCAGTACTTC. Residues: CASSPRISSGSFYEQYF. The chain joins TRBV7-8 to TRBJ2-7; 9 bases match TRBD2. This CDR3 is 17 amino acids long. V lost 5 bases and J lost 3; bases outside the gene matches: 14. CDR1 and CDR2 (germline): SGHVS, FQNEAQ. The complete variable domain, with remaining parts taken from reference TRBV7-8 and TRBJ2-7, reads GAGVSQSPRYKVAKRGQDVALRCDPISGHVSLFWYQQALGQGPEFLTYFQNEAQLDKSGLPSDRFFAERPEGSVSTLKIQRTQQEDSAVYLCASSPRISSGSFYEQYFGPGTRLTVT.

Here the CDR3 reads CASTKTGQNYGYTF. The CDR3 nucleotides are TGTGCCAGTACCAAAACCGGACAGAACTATGGCTACACCTTC. The chain has TRBV19 and TRBJ1-2; possible D gene TRBD1, 6 bases. Germline CDR1 reads LNHDA; CDR2 reads SQIVND (reference sequence). The CDR3 totals 14 residues. V lost 7 bases to trimming and J lost 2 bases, with 14 bases between them.

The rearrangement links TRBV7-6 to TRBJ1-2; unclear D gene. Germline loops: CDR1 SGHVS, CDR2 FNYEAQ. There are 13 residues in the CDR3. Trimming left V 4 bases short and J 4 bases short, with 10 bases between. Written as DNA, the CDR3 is TGTGCCAGCAGCTCGGCGGGTTTCTATGGCTACACCTTC. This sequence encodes CASSSAGFYGYTF.

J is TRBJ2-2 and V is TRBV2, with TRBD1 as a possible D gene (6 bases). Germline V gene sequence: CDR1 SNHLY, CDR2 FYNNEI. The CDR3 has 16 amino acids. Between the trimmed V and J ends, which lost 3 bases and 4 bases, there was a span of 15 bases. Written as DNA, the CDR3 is TGTGCCAGCAGTGACCTGGGGGCGCTTGTCACCGGGGAGCTGTTTTTT. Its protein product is CASSDLGALVTGELFF.

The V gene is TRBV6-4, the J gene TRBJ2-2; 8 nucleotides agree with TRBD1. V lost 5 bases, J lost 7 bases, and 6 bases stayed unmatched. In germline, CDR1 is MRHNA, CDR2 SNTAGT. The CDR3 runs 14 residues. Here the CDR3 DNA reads TGTGCCAGCAGTCCCGGGACAGGCGGCGGGGAGCTGTTTTTT. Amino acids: CASSPGTGGGELFF.

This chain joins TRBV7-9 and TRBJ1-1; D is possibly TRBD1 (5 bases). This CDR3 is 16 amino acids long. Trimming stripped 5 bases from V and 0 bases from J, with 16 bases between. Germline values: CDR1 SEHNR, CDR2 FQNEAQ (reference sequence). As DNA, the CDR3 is TGTGCCAGCAGCCCTCAAAAGGGGCCGCTGAACACTGAAGCTTTCTTT. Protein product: CASSPQKGPLNTEAFF.

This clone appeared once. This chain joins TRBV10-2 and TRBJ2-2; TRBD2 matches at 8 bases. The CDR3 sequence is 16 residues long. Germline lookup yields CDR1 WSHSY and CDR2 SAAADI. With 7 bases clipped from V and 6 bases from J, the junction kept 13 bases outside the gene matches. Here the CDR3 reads CASTDLGLERAGELFF. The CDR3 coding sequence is TGCGCCAGCACTGACCTGGGACTAGAGCGCGCCGGGGAGCTGTTTTTT.

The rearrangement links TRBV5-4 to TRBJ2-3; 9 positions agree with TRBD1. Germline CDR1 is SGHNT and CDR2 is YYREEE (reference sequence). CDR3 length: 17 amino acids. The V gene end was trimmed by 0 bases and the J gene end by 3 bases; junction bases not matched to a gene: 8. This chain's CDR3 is CASSLAGGQGQTDTQYF. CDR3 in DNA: TGTGCCAGCAGCTTGGCCGGCGGACAGGGGCAGACAGATACGCAGTATTTT.

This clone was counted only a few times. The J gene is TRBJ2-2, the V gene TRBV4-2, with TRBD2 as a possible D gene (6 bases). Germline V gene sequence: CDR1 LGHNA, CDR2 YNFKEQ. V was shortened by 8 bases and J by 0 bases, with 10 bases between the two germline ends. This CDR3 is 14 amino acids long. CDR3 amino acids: CASQGLPNTGELFF. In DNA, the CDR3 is TGTGCCAGCCAGGGACTCCCGAACACCGGGGAGCTGTTTTTT.

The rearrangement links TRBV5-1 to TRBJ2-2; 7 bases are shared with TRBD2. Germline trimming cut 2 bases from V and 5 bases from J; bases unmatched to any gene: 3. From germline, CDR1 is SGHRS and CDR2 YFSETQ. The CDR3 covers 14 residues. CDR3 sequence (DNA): TGCGCCAGCAGCTTCACCGGGAGGACCGGGGAGCTGTTTTTT. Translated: CASSFTGRTGELFF. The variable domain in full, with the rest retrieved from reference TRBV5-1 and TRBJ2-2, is KAGVTQTPRYLIKTRGQQVTLSCSPISGHRSVSWYQQTPGQGLQFLFEYFSETQRNKGNFPGRFSGRQFSNSRSEMNVSTLELGDSALYLCASSFTGRTGELFFGEGSRLTVL.

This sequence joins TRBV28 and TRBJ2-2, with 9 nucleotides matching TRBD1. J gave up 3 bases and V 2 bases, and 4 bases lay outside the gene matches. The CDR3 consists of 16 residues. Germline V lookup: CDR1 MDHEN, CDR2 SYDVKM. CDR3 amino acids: CASSLGGQGYTGELFF. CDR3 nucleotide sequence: TGTGCCAGCAGTTTAGGCGGACAGGGGTACACCGGGGAGCTGTTTTTT.

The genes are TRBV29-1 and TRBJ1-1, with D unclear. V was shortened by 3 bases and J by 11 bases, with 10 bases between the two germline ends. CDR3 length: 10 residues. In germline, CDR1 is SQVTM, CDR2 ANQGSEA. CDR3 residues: CSVEPAVAFF. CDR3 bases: TGCAGCGTTGAGCCAGCGGTCGCTTTCTTT.

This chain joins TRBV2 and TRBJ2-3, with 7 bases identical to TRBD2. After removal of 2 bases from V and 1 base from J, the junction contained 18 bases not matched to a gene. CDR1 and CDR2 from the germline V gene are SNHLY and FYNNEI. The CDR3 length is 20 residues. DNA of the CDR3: TGTGCCAGCAGTGAATACCCCACGTGGGAGGGCCTATGGGGCACAGATACGCAGTATTTT. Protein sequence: CASSEYPTWEGLWGTDTQYF.

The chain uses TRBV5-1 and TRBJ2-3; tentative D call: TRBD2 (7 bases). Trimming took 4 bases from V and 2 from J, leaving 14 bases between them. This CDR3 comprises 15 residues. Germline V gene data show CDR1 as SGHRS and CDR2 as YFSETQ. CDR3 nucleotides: TGCGCCAGCAGCGCGGGGGTGGGGGCCACAGATACGCAGTATTTT. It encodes CASSAGVGATDTQYF.